This is a list of T cell receptor beta chains from one sample in a study of PD-1 blockade in classical Hodgkin lymphoma. TCRdb's table, derived via immunoSEQ multiplex PCR, lists solely in-frame clones and lacks some. The sample contains some 65,000 clones, over 55% of which appear only once. The specimen was peripheral blood mononuclear cells (PBMCs), collected before the second cycle of nivolumab. The source of these receptors is a human donor with classical Hodgkin lymphoma. Both conserved end residues are part of each CDR3. A D gene is named only where the DNA matches it firmly. Clone size is shown for a subset of rows, as once, few, many or a class of expanded clone.

D gene	J gene	clone size	V gene	CDR3 DNA	CDR3 protein
-	TRBJ1-5	once	TRBV9	TGTGCCAGCAGCGTAGACGGGGGAGACAATCAGCCCCAGCATTTT	CASSVDGGDNQPQHF
TRBD1	TRBJ2-7	once	TRBV4-1	TGCGCCAGCAGCTTGCGGACAGGGGGTCAATACGAGCAGTACTTC	CASSLRTGGQYEQYF
-	TRBJ1-1	-	TRBV28	TGTGCCAGCAGTCTAACACCGCTGAACACTGAAGCTTTCTTT	CASSLTPLNTEAFF
-	TRBJ1-1	-	TRBV6-5	TGTGCCAGCAGTTATTTGGGACGGCGTGAAGCTTTCTTT	CASSYLGRREAFF
-	TRBJ2-7	-	TRBV18	TGTGCCAGCTCACCCTCGAGTGGAGGGGCGCGAATGGTCGCCTACGAGCAGTACTTC	CASSPSSGGARMVAYEQYF
-	TRBJ1-2	-	TRBV2	TGTGCCAGCAGTGATCTTCCCCGGACGCATGGCTACACCTTC	CASSDLPRTHGYTF
-	TRBJ1-2	-	TRBV4-1	TGCGCCAGCAGCCAAGACAGGGGTGGCTATGGCTACACCTTC	CASSQDRGGYGYTF
TRBD1	TRBJ2-7	-	TRBV11-2	TGTGCCAGCAGTCGGACAGGGGAGACCTACGAGCAGTACTTC	CASSRTGETYEQYF
-	TRBJ2-7	-	TRBV9	TGTGCCAGCAGCTCCCCCAGTGGGGGGCCGACCTACGAGCAGTACTTC	CASSSPSGGPTYEQYF
-	TRBJ1-1	-	TRBV5-1	TGCGCCAGCGGGTCCGGGGTCAACACTGAAGCTTTCTTT	CASGSGVNTEAFF
TRBD1	TRBJ1-1	few	TRBV6-5	TGTGCCAGCAGTTACTCTTCCGGGACAGGGAACACTGAAGCTTTCTTT	CASSYSSGTGNTEAFF
TRBD2	TRBJ2-7	-	TRBV14	TGTGCCAGCAGCCCATTGACTAGCGGGAGCCTACGCGAGCAGTACTTC	CASSPLTSGSLREQYF
-	TRBJ2-2	-	TRBV2	TGTGCCAGCAGTATCGTTGGACAGCGCACCGGGGAGCTGTTTTTT	CASSIVGQRTGELFF
-	TRBJ2-2	-	TRBV27	TGTGCCAGCAGCCAATGGGCCTTTCAGGACAGCCCAACCGGGGAGCTGTTTTTT	CASSQWAFQDSPTGELFF
-	TRBJ1-1	-	TRBV18	TGTGCCAGCTCACCAATGGGGGGCACTGAAGCTTTCTTT	CASSPMGGTEAFF
-	TRBJ2-4	-	TRBV9	TGTGCCAGCAGCGCGGAGGGCCTAGCCAAAAACATTCAGTACTTC	CASSAEGLAKNIQYF
-	TRBJ2-6	-	TRBV4-1	TGCGCCAGCAGCCTTCTGCCGCAGGCTCCAGACCTCTCTGGGGCCAACGTCCTGACTTTC	CASSLLPQAPDLSGANVLTF